A selection of T cell receptor beta chains follows, all from one sample in a study of graft-versus-host responses after intestinal transplantation. Their antigen targets remain unknown. Measured with immunoSEQ multiplex PCR; TCRdb has only the in-frame clones, and not every one. This sample has about 64,000 clones, with over 90% found just once. The specimen was unstimulated CD8+ T cells sorted from spleen or lymph node cells, collected before transplant. Receptors originate from a human donor who was the organ donor for an intestinal transplant. CDR3s include the opening cysteine and the closing phenylalanine or tryptophan. Each record gives: clone size, D gene, V gene, CDR3 length, J gene, CDR3 protein, CDR3 DNA. A D gene is named only where the DNA matches it firmly. Clone size appears in some rows only: once, few, many, or a class for an expanded clone.

.	.	TRBV21-1	13	TRBJ2-1	CASSKDSVNEQFF	TGTGCCAGCAGCAAGGACTCCGTGAATGAGCAGTTCTTC
.	TRBD1	TRBV28	13	TRBJ2-7	CASSRDSSYEQYF	TGTGCCAGCAGTCGGGACAGCTCCTACGAGCAGTACTTC
.	TRBD1	TRBV28	17	TRBJ2-7	CASTKGQDEYSSYEQYF	TGTGCCAGCACGAAGGGACAGGACGAGTACAGCTCCTACGAGCAGTACTTC
.	.	TRBV5-1	14	TRBJ2-2	CASSRLATAGELFF	TGCGCCAGCAGTCGATTAGCGACGGCCGGGGAGCTGTTTTTT
.	TRBD2	TRBV9	16	TRBJ2-7	CASSVGPAGEGYEQYF	TGTGCCAGCAGCGTAGGGCCAGCGGGAGAAGGCTACGAGCAGTACTTC
.	.	TRBV6-5	15	TRBJ2-1	CASSYGRGIYNEQFF	TGTGCCAGCAGTTACGGCAGGGGAATCTACAATGAGCAGTTCTTC
.	.	TRBV19	15	TRBJ2-3	CASSPLTGSTDTQYF	TGTGCCAGTAGTCCGCTTACAGGCAGCACAGATACGCAGTATTTT
few	TRBD2	TRBV6-5	15	TRBJ2-1	CASSYSPGGLDEQFF	TGTGCCAGCAGTTACTCGCCGGGAGGGCTGGATGAGCAGTTCTTC
once	.	TRBV28	14	TRBJ2-1	CASSSRVLGNEQFF	TGTGCCAGCAGTTCCAGGGTTCTGGGCAATGAGCAGTTCTTC
.	.	TRBV21-1	16	TRBJ1-5	CASRTGTAIGNQPQHF	TGTGCCAGCAGAACCGGGACAGCGATTGGCAATCAGCCCCAGCATTTT
.	TRBD2	TRBV4-1	19	TRBJ2-7	CASSPVRGSSGRAYYEQYF	TGCGCCAGCAGCCCCGTGCGAGGTTCTAGCGGGAGGGCATATTACGAGCAGTACTTC
once	.	TRBV27	13	TRBJ1-1	CASSYQVGTEAFF	TGTGCCAGCAGTTATCAGGTCGGCACTGAAGCTTTCTTT
.	TRBD1	TRBV5-1	16	TRBJ2-7	CASSLVAGGTSYEQYF	TGCGCCAGCAGCTTGGTGGCAGGGGGAACTTCCTACGAGCAGTACTTC
once	.	TRBV19	15	TRBJ2-2	CASSITMVGAGELFF	TGTGCCAGTAGTATAACTATGGTAGGGGCCGGGGAGCTGTTTTTT
.	.	TRBV15	15	TRBJ2-1	CATSRDREWYNEQFF	TGTGCCACCAGCAGAGACAGGGAATGGTACAATGAGCAGTTCTTC
.	.	TRBV9	13	TRBJ2-7	CASSDPVSYEQYF	TGTGCCAGCAGCGACCCCGTCAGCTACGAGCAGTACTTC
.	TRBD1	TRBV5-6	14	TRBJ1-4	CASTVGTGNEKLFF	TGTGCCAGCACCGTTGGGACAGGGAATGAAAAACTGTTTTTT
.	.	TRBV19	15	TRBJ1-5	CASSQPRVPHQPQHF	TGTGCCAGTAGCCAACCCAGGGTCCCTCATCAGCCCCAGCATTTT
once	.	TRBV9	15	TRBJ1-3	CASSVSGVAGNTIYF	TGTGCCAGCAGCGTTTCAGGGGTAGCTGGAAACACCATATATTTT
.	.	TRBV4-1	15	TRBJ2-7	CASSQLGQTLYEQYF	TGCGCCAGCAGCCAGTTGGGCCAGACACTCTACGAGCAGTACTTC
.	.	TRBV6-6	12	TRBJ2-7	CASSYGEGEQYF	TGTGCCAGCAGTTACGGAGAGGGCGAGCAGTACTTC